This T cell receptor beta chain comes out of a study of radiotherapy plus CTLA-4 blockade in lung cancer. Study-wide context: Objective responses occurred in about a sixth of patients; roughly 30% had disease control.

Study results and caveats: Reports identified early blood T cell clone dynamics, with interferon-beta, as the best response predictor. Expansion of tumor-derived TCR clones was observed in blood after radiotherapy plus ipilimumab.

In chemo-refractory metastatic non-small-cell lung cancer, patients got ipilimumab CTLA-4 blockade together with focal radiation. The repertoire was sequenced with immunoSEQ multiplex PCR; TCRdb's copy has only in-frame clones and lacks some. This sample has some 90,000 clones; over 80% occur once, and the top ten carry 0.82%. V was shortened by 6 bases and J by 5 bases, with 14 bases between the two germline ends. The CDR3 runs 15 residues. The V gene's germline CDR1 is MNHEY and CDR2 SMNVEV (reference sequence). About this clone itself: The antigen remains undetermined.

This receptor was identified in a human donor with non-small cell lung cancer who had stable disease on radiotherapy plus ipilimumab. Here the sequenced sample was peripheral blood, taken from a patient treated with radiotherapy plus ipilimumab. The gene calls are TRBV27 and TRBJ1-6; D is unclear. CDR3 protein: CASRADRSNNSPLHF. DNA of the CDR3: TGTGCCAGCAGGGCGGACCGATCTAATAATTCACCCCTCCACTTT.